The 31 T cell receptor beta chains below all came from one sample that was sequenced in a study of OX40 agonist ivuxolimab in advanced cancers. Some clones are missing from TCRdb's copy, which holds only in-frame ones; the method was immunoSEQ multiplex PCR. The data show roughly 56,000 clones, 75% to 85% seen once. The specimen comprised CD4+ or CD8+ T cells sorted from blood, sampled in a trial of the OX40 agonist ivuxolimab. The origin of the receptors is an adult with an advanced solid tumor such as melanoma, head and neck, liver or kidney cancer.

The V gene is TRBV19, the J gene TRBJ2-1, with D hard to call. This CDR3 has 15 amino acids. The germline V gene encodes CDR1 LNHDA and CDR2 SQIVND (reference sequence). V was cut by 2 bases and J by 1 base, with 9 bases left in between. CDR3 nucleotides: TGTGCCAGTAGTATAACAAGCGATTCCTACAATGAGCAGTTCTTC. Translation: CASSITSDSYNEQFF.

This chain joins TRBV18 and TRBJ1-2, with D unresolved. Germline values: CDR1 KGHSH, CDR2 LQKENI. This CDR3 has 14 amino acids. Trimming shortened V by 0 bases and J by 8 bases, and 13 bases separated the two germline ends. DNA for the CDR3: TGTGCCAGCTCACCACCGATCCGGGGATACGGCTACACCTTC. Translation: CASSPPIRGYGYTF.

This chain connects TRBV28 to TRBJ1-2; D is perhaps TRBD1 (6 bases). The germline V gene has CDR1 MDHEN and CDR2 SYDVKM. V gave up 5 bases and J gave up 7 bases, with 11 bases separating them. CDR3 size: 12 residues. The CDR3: CASSRGSPGYTF. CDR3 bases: TGTGCCAGCAGTAGGGGGAGCCCTGGCTACACCTTC.

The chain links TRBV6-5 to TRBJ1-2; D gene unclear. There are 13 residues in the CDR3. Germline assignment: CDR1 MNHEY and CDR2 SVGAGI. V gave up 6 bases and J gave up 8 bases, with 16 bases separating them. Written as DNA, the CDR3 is TGTGCCAGCAGCCCGACAACCCCTAGGGGCTACACCTTC. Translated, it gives CASSPTTPRGYTF.

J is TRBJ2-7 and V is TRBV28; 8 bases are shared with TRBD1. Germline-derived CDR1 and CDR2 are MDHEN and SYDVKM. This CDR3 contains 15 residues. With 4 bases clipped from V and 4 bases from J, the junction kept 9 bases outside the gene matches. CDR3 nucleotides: TGTGCCAGCAGTTCCCGGACAGGGTGGCCATACGAGCAGTACTTC. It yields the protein CASSSRTGWPYEQYF.

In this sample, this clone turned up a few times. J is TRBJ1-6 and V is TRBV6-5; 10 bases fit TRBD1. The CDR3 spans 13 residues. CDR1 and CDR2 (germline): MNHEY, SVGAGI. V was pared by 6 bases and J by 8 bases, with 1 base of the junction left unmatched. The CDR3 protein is CASRGTGDSPLHF. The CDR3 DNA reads TGTGCCAGCAGAGGGACAGGGGATTCACCCCTCCACTTT.

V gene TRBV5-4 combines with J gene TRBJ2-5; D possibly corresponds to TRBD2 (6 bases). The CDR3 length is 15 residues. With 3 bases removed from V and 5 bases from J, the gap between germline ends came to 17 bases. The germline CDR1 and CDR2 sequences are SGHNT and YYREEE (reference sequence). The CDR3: CASSSGFTGGETQYF. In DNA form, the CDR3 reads TGTGCCAGCAGCTCGGGTTTTACAGGAGGGGAGACCCAGTACTTC.

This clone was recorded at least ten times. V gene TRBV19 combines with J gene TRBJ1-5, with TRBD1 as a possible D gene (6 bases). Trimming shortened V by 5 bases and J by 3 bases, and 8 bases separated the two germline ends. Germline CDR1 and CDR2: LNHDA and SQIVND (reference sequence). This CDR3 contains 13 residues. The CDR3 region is CASSRQANQPQHF. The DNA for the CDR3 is TGTGCCAGTAGTCGACAGGCCAATCAGCCCCAGCATTTT. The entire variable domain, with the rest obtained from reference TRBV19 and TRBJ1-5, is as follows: DGGITQSPKYLFRKEGQNVTLSCEQNLNHDAMYWYRQDPGQGLRLIYYSQIVNDFQKGDIAEGYSVSREKKESFPLTVTSAQKNPTAFYLCASSRQANQPQHFGDGTRLSIL.

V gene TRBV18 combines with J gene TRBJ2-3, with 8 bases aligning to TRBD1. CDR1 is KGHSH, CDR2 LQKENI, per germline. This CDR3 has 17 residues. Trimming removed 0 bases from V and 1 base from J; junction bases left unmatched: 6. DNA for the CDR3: TGTGCCAGCTCACCACCCAGGACAGGGTGGGGCACAGATACGCAGTATTTT. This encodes CASSPPRTGWGTDTQYF.

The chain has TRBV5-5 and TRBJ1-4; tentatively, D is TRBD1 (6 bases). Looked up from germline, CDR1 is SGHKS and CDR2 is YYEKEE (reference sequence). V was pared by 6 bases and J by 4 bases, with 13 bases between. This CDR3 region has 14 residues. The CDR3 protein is CASTDTRGNEKLFF. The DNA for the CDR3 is TGTGCCAGCACCGACACCAGGGGTAATGAAAAACTGTTTTTT.

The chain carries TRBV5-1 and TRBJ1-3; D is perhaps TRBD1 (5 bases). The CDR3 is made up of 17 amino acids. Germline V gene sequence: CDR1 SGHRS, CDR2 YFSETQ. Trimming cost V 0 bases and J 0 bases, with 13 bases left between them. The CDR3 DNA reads TGCGCCAGCAGCTTGGACGGGGGGTACGGCTCTGGAAACACCATATATTTT. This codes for CASSLDGGYGSGNTIYF. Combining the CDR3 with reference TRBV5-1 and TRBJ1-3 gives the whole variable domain KAGVTQTPRYLIKTRGQQVTLSCSPISGHRSVSWYQQTPGQGLQFLFEYFSETQRNKGNFPGRFSGRQFSNSRSEMNVSTLELGDSALYLCASSLDGGYGSGNTIYFGEGSWLTVV.

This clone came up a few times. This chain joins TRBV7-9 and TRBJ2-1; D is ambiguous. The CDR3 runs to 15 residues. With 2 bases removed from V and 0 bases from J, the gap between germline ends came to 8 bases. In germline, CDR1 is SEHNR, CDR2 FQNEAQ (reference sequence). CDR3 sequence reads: CASSLSDGSYNEQFF. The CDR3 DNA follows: TGTGCCAGCAGCTTATCGGACGGCTCCTACAATGAGCAGTTCTTC.

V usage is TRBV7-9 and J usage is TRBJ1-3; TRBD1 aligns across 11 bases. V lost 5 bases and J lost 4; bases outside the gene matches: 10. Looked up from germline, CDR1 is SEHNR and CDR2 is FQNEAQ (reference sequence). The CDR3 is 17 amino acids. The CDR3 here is CASSVAGTGGRGNTIYF. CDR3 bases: TGTGCCAGCAGCGTCGCCGGGACAGGGGGTCGGGGAAACACCATATATTTT. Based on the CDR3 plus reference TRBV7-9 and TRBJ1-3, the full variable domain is DTGVSQNPRHKITKRGQNVTFRCDPISEHNRLYWYRQTLGQGPEFLTYFQNEAQLEKSRLLSDRFSAERPKGSFSTLEIQRTEQGDSAMYLCASSVAGTGGRGNTIYFGEGSWLTVV.

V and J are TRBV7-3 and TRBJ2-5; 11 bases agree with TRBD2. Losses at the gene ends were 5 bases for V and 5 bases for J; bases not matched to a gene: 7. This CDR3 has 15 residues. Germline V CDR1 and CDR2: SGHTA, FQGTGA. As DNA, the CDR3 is TGTGCCAGCAGCCCTATAGCGGGAGGGGAGGAGACCCAGTACTTC. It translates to CASSPIAGGEETQYF.

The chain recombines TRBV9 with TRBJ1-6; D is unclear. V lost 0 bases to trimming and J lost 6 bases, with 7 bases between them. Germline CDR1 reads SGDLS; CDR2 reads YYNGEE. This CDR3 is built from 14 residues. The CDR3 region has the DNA TGTGCCAGCAGCGTAGATGATACTAATTCACCCCTCCACTTT. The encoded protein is CASSVDDTNSPLHF.

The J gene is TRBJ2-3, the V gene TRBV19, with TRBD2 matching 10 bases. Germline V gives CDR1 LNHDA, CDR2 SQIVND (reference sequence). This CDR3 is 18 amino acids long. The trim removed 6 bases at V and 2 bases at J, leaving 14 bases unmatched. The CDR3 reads CASRGRFSGGLFTDTQYF. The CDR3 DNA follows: TGTGCCAGTAGAGGTCGTTTTAGCGGGGGGCTCTTCACAGATACGCAGTATTTT. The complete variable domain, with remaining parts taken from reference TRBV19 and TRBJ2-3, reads DGGITQSPKYLFRKEGQNVTLSCEQNLNHDAMYWYRQDPGQGLRLIYYSQIVNDFQKGDIAEGYSVSREKKESFPLTVTSAQKNPTAFYLCASRGRFSGGLFTDTQYFGPGTRLTVL.

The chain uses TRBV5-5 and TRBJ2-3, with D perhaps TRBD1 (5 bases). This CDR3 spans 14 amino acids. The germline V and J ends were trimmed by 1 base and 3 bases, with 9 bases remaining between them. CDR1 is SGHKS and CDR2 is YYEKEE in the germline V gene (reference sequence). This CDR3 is CASSLNQGTDTQYF. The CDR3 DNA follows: TGTGCCAGCAGCTTGAACCAGGGAACAGATACGCAGTATTTT.

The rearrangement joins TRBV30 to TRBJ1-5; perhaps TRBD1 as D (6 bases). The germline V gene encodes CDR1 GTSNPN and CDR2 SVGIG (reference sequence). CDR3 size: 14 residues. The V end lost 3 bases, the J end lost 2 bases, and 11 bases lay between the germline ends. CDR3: CAWSRRGGNQPQHF. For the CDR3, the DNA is TGTGCCTGGAGCCGGAGGGGGGGCAATCAGCCCCAGCATTTT.

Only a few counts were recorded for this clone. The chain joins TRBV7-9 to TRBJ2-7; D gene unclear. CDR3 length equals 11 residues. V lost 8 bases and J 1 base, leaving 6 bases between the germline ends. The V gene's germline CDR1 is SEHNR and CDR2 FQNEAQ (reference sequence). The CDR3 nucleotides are TGTGCCAGCGGCCTATCCTACGAGCAGTACTTC. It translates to CASGLSYEQYF.

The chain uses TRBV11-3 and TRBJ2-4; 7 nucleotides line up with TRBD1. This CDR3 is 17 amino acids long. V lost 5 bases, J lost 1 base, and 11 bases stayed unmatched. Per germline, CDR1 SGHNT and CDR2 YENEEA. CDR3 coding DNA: TGTGCCAGCAGCCCAAGCGGACAGGCTTCGGCCAAAAACATTCAGTACTTC. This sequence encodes CASSPSGQASAKNIQYF.

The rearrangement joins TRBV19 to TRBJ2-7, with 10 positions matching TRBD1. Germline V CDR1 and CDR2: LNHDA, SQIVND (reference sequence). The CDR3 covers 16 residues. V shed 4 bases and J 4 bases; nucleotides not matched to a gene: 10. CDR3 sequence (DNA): TGTGCCAGTAGTACCCCACCGGGACAGGGGAATTACGAGCAGTACTTC. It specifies CASSTPPGQGNYEQYF.

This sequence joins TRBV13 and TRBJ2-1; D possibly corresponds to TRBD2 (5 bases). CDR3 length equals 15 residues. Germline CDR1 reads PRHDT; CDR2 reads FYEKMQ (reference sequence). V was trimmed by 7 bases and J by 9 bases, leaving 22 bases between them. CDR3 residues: CASIRSSGNWGEQFF. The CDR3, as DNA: TGTGCCAGCATCCGGTCGAGCGGAAACTGGGGTGAGCAGTTCTTC. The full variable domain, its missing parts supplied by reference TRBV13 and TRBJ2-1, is AAGVIQSPRHLIKEKRETATLKCYPIPRHDTVYWYQQGPGQDPQFLISFYEKMQSDKGSIPDRFSAQQFSDYHSELNMSSLELGDSALYFCASIRSSGNWGEQFFGPGTRLTVL.

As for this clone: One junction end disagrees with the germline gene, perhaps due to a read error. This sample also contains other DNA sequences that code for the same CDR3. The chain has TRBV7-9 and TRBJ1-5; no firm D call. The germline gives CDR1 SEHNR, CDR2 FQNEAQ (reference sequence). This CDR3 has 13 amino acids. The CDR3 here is CASSTDGNQPQHF. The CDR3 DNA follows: TGTGCCAGCAGCACAGACGGCAATCAGCCCCAGCATTTC.

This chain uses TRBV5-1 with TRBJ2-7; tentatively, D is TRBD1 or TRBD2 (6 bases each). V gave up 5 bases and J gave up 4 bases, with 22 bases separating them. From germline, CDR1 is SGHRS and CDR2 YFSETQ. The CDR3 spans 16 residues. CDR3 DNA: TGCGCCAGCAGGACAGGCGGGACCGCCTGGATGTACGAGCAGTACTTC. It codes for CASRTGGTAWMYEQYF. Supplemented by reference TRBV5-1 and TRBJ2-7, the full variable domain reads KAGVTQTPRYLIKTRGQQVTLSCSPISGHRSVSWYQQTPGQGLQFLFEYFSETQRNKGNFPGRFSGRQFSNSRSEMNVSTLELGDSALYLCASRTGGTAWMYEQYFGPGTRLTVT.

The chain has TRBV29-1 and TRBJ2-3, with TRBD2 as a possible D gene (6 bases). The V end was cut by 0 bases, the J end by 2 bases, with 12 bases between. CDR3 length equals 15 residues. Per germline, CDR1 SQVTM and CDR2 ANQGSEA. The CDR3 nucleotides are TGCAGCGTTGAAGATTTCGGGGGACTCACAGATACGCAGTATTTT. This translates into CSVEDFGGLTDTQYF.

The CDR3 sequence is CASSLGSSGSSETQYF. The DNA for the CDR3 is TGCGCCAGCAGCTTAGGTAGTAGCGGGAGTTCGGAGACCCAGTACTTC. The chain links TRBV5-1 to TRBJ2-5, with 9 positions matching TRBD2. The CDR3 spans 16 residues. The junction had 10 bases not matched to a gene; V was cut back by 2 bases and J by 5 bases. Germline V gives CDR1 SGHRS, CDR2 YFSETQ.

The CDR3 spells CASSWEGGPPSTDTQYF. CDR3 nucleotides: TGTGCCAGCAGCTGGGAGGGGGGGCCTCCTAGCACAGATACGCAGTATTTT. The chain recombines TRBV11-3 with TRBJ2-3, with D perhaps matching TRBD2 (7 bases). Germline V gene data show CDR1 as SGHNT and CDR2 as YENEEA. V gave up 4 bases and J gave up 0 bases, with 17 bases separating them. This CDR3 region has 17 residues.

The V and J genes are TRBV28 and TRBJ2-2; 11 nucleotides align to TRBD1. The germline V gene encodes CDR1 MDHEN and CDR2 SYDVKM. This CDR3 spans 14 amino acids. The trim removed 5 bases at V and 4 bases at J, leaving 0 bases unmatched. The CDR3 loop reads CASSGTGGTGELFF. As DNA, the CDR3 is TGTGCCAGCAGTGGGACAGGGGGCACCGGGGAGCTGTTTTTT.

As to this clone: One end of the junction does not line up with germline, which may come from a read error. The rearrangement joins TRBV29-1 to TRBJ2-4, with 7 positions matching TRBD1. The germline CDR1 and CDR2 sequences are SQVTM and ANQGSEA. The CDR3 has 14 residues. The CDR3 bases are TGCAGCGTAGTCCGGGACAGCTTAAAAAGCATTCAGTACTTC. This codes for CSVVRDSLKSIQYF.

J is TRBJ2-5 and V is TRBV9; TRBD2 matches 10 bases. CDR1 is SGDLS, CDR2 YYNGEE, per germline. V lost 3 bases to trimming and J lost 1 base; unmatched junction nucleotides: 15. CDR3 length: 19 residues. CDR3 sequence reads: CASSAHRSLAGALQETQYF. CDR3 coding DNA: TGTGCCAGCAGCGCGCACAGGAGTCTAGCGGGGGCCCTCCAAGAGACCCAGTACTTC.

As DNA, the CDR3 is TGTGCCAGCATCCAGGGACAGGGAGACGTCTACGAGCAGTACTTC. Residues: CASIQGQGDVYEQYF. The genes are TRBV6-6 and TRBJ2-7, with 9 bases aligning to TRBD1. The germline V gene encodes CDR1 MNHNY and CDR2 SVGAGI (reference sequence). The CDR3 is 15 residues long. J gave up 3 bases and V 7 bases, and 10 bases lay outside the gene matches.